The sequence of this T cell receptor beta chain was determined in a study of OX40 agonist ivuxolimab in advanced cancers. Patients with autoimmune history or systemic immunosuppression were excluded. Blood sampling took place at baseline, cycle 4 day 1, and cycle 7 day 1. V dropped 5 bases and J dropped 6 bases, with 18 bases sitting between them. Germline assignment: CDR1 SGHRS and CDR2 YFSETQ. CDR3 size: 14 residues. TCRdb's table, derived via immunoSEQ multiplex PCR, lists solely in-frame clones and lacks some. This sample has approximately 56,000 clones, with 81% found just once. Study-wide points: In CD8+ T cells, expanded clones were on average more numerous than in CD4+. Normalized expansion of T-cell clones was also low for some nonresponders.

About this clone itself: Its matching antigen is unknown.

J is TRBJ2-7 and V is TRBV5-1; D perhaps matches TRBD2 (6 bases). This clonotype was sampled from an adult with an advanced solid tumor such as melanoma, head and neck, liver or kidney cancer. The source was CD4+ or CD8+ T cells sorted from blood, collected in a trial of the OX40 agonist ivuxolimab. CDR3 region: CASRDMRGSVEQYF. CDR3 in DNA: TGCGCCAGCAGGGACATGCGGGGTTCAGTCGAGCAGTACTTC.